The clone carrying this T cell receptor (beta chain) turned up a few times. Antigen: not known. Described time point: sample taken at primary tumor resection. The record originates from a study of spatial heterogeneity in lung cancer. General study results and limits: How many expanded intratumoral alpha and beta TCRs were present tracked the tumor mutation count, which was a count of nonsynonymous mutations.

A unique molecular identifier was attached to every TCR cDNA molecule. MiXCR was run by TCRdb on the 5' RACE reads, yielding one entry per CDR3 protein. The sample lists about 12,000 distinct CDR3 sequences; about 5% were seen once. The CDR3 has 11 amino acids. Germline V CDR1 and CDR2: MDHEN, SYDVKM. The V gene lost 1 base and the J gene lost 9 bases, with 4 bases spanning the gap. Sample: lung tumor tissue, taken at surgery. This chain joins TRBV28 and TRBJ2-1, with D uncertain. The sequence was obtained from a male donor with early-stage non-small cell lung cancer. The CDR3 DNA reads TGTGCCAGCAGTTTATATGTTGAGCAGTTCTTC. Its translation is CASSLYVEQFF. Combining the CDR3 with reference TRBV28 and TRBJ2-1 gives the whole variable domain DVKVTQSSRYLVKRTGEKVFLECVQDMDHENMFWYRQDPGLGLRLIYFSYDVKMKEKGDIPEGYSVSREKKERFSLILESASTNQTSMYLCASSLYVEQFFGPGTRLTVL.